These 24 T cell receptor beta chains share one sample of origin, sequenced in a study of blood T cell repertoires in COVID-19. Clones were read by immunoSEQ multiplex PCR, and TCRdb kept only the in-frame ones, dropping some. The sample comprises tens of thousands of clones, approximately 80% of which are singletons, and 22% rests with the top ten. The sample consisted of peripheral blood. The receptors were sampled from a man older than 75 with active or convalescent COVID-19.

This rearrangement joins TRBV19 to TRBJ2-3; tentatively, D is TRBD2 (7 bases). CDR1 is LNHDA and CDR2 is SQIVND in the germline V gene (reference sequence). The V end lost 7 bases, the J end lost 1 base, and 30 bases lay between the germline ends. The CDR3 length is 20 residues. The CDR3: CASTRGTNSPYIARTDTQYF. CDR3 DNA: TGTGCCAGTACTAGGGGGACTAACTCTCCGTATATAGCCCGCACAGATACGCAGTATTTT.

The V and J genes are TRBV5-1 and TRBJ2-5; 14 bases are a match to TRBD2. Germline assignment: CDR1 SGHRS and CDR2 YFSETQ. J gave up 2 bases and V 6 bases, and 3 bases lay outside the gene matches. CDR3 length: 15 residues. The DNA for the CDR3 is TGCGCCAGCACCAGGACTAGCGGGGGGCAAGAGACCCAGTACTTC. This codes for CASTRTSGGQETQYF.

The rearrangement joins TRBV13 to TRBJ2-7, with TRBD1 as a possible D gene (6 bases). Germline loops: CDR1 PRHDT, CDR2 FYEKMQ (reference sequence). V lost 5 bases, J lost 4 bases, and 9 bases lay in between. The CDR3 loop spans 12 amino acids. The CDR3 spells CASSRGQYEQYF. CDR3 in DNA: TGTGCCAGCAGCCGCGGACAGTACGAGCAGTACTTC.

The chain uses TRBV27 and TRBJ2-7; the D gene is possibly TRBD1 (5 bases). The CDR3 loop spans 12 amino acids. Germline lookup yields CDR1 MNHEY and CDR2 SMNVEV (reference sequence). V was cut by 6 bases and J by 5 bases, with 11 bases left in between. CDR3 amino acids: CASSQTVHEQYF. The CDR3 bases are TGTGCCAGCAGCCAGACAGTCCACGAGCAGTACTTC.

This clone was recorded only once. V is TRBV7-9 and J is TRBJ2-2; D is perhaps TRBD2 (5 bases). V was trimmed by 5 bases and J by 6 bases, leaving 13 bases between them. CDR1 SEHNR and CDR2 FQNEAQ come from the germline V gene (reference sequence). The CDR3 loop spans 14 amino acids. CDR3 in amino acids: CASSPAGNAGELFF. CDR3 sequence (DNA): TGTGCCAGCAGCCCTGCGGGTAACGCCGGGGAGCTGTTTTTT.

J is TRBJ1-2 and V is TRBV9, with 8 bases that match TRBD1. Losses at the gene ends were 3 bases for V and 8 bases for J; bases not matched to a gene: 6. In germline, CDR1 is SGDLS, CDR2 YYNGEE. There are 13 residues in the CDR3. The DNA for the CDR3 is TGTGCCAGCAGCGCGCGCCGGGACAGGGGCTACACCTTC. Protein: CASSARRDRGYTF.

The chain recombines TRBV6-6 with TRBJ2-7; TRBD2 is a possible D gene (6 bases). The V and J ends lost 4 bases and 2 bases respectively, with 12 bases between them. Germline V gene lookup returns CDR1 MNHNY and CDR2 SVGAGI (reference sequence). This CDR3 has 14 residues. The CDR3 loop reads CASSLEGGTYEQYF. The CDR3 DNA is TGTGCCAGCAGTTTAGAGGGAGGCACCTACGAGCAGTACTTC.

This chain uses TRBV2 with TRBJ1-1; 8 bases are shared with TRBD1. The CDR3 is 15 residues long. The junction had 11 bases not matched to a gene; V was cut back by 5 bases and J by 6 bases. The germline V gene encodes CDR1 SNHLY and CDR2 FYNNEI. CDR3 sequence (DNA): TGTGCCAGCAGTTCACAGGGGGTCGGTAGCGCTGAAGCTTTCTTT. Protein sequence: CASSSQGVGSAEAFF.

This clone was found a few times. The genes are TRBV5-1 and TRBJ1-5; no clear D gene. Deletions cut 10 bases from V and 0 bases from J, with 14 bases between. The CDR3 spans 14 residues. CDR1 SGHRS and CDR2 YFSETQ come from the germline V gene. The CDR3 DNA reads TGCGCCCCCGAGGGCGTTTATAGCAATCAGCCCCAGCATTTT. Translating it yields CAPEGVYSNQPQHF.

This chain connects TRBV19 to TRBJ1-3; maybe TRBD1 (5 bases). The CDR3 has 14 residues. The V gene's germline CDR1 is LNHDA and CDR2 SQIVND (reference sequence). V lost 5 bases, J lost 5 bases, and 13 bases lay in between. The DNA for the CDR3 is TGTGCCAGTAGTCCGGACATCTCGCGAAACACCATATATTTT. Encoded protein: CASSPDISRNTIYF.

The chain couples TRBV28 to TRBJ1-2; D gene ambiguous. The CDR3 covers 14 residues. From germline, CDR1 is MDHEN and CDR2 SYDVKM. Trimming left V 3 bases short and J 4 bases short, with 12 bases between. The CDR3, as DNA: TGTGCCAGCAGTTTCCCACTTTCAACCTATGGCTACACCTTC. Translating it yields CASSFPLSTYGYTF.

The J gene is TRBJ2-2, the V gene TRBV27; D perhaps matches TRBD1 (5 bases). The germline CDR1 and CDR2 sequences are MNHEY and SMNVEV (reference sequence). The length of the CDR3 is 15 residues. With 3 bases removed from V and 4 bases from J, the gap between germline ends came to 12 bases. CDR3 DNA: TGTGCCAGCAGTTTCCAAGGACAAATCACCGGGGAGCTGTTTTTT. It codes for CASSFQGQITGELFF.

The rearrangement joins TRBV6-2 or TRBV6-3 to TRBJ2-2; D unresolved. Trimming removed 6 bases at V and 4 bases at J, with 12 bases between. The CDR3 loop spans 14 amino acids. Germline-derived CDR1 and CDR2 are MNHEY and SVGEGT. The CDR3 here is CASSLRHVTGELFF. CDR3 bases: TGTGCCAGCAGCCTAAGACACGTCACCGGGGAGCTGTTTTTT.

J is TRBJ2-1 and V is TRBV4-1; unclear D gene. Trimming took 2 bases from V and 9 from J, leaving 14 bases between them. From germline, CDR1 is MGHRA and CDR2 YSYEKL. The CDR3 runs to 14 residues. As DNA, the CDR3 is TGCGCCAGCAGCCAACCAGGCGTATCGGCTGAGCAGTTCTTC. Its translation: CASSQPGVSAEQFF.

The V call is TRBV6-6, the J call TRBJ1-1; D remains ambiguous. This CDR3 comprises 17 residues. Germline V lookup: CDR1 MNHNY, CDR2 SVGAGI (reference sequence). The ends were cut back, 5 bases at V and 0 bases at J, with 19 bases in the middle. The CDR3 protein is CASSPPRFTGMNTEAFF. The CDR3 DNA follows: TGTGCCAGCAGTCCTCCCAGGTTCACGGGGATGAACACTGAAGCTTTCTTT.

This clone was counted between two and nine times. Here the CDR3 DNA reads TGTGCCAGCAGCCAAGGACATTTTTCTGGGGCCAACGTCCTGACTTTC. Encoded protein: CASSQGHFSGANVLTF. The chain combines TRBV4-2 with TRBJ2-6; the D is unclear. Germline V gene sequence: CDR1 LGHNA, CDR2 YNFKEQ. The CDR3 totals 16 residues. The V and J ends lost 1 base and 1 base respectively, with 8 bases between them.

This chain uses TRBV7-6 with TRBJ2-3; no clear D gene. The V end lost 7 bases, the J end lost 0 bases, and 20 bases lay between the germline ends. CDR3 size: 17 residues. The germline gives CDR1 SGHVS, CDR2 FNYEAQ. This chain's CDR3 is CASTYDNGISSTDTQYF. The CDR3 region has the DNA TGTGCCAGCACGTACGACAATGGAATTTCTAGCACAGATACGCAGTATTTT.

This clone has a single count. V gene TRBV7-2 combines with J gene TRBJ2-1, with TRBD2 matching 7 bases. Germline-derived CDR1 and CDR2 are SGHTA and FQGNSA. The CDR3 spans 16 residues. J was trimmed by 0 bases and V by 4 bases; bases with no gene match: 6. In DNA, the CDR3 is TGTGCCAGCAGCTCGAAGCGGGGTAACTCCTACAATGAGCAGTTCTTC. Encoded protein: CASSSKRGNSYNEQFF. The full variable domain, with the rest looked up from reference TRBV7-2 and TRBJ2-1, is GAGVSQSPSNKVTEKGKDVELRCDPISGHTALYWYRQSLGQGLEFLIYFQGNSAPDKSGLPSDRFSAERTGGSVSTLTIQRTQQEDSAVYLCASSSKRGNSYNEQFFGPGTRLTVL.

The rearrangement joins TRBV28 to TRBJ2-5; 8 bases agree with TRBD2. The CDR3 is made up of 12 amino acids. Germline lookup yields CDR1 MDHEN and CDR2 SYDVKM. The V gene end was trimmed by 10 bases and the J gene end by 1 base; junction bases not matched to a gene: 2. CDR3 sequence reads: CANRGGQETQYF. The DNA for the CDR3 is TGTGCCAACCGGGGGGGCCAAGAGACCCAGTACTTC.

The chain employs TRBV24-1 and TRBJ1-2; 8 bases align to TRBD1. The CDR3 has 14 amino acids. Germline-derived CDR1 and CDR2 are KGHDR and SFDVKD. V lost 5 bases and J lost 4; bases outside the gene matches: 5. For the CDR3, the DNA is TGTGCCACCAGTGCCAGACAGGGGAGCTATGGCTACACCTTC. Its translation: CATSARQGSYGYTF.

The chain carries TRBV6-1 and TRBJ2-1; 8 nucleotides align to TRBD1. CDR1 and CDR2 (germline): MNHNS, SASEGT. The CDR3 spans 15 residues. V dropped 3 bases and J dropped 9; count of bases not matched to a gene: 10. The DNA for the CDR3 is TGTGCCAGCAGTGACCTGGGCCAGGGGGCGGGTGAGCAGTTCTTC. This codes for CASSDLGQGAGEQFF.

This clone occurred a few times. CDR3 in amino acids: CASSQFAREQFF. The CDR3 DNA reads TGCGCCAGCAGCCAATTTGCTCGGGAGCAGTTCTTC. The chain uses TRBV4-1 and TRBJ2-1; D remains ambiguous. From germline, CDR1 is MGHRA and CDR2 YSYEKL. The V end was cut by 2 bases, the J end by 10 bases, with 9 bases between. The CDR3 consists of 12 residues.

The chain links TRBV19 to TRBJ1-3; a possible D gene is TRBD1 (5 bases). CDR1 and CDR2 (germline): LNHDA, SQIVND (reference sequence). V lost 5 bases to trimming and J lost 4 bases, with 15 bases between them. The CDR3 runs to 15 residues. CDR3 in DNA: TGTGCCAGTAGTTCCACAGGATACTTGGGAAACACCATATATTTT. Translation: CASSSTGYLGNTIYF.

CDR3 loop: CATSVPGQSVKGYTF. The CDR3 coding sequence is TGTGCCACCAGTGTTCCGGGACAAAGTGTAAAAGGCTACACCTTC. The chain uses TRBV24-1 and TRBJ1-2; perhaps TRBD1 as D (6 bases). With 5 bases removed from V and 8 bases from J, the gap between germline ends came to 20 bases. The CDR3 loop spans 15 amino acids. The V gene's germline CDR1 is KGHDR and CDR2 SFDVKD.